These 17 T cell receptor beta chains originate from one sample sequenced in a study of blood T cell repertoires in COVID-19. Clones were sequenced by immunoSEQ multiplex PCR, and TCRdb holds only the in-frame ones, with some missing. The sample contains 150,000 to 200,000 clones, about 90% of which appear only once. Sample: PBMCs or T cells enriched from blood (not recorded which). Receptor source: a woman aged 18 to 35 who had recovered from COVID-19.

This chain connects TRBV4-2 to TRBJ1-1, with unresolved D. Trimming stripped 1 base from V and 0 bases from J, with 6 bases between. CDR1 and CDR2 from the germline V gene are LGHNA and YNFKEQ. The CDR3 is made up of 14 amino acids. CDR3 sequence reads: CASSQGTVNTEAFF. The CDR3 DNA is TGTGCCAGCAGCCAAGGTACGGTGAACACTGAAGCTTTCTTT.

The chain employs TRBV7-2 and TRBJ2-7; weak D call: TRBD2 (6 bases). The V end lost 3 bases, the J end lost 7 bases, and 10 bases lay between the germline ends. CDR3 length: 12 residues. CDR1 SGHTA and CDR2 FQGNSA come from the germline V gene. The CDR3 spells CASSFPAGEQYF. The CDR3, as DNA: TGTGCCAGCAGCTTTCCCGCGGGAGAGCAGTACTTC. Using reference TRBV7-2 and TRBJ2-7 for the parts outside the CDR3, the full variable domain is GAGVSQSPSNKVTEKGKDVELRCDPISGHTALYWYRQSLGQGLEFLIYFQGNSAPDKSGLPSDRFSAERTGGSVSTLTIQRTQQEDSAVYLCASSFPAGEQYFGPGTRLTVT.

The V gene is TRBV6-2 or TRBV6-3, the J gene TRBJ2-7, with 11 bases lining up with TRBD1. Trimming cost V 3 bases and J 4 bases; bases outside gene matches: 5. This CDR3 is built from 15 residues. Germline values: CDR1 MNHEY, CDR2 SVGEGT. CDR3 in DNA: TGTGCCAGCAGTTATTCCGGGACAGGGGGTTACGAGCAGTACTTC. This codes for CASSYSGTGGYEQYF.

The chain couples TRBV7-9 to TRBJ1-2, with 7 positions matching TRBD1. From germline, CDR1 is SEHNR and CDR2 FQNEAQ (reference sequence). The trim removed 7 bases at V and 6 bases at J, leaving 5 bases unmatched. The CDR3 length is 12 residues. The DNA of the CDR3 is TGTGCCAGCAACACAGGGGAGGATGGCTACACCTTC. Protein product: CASNTGEDGYTF.

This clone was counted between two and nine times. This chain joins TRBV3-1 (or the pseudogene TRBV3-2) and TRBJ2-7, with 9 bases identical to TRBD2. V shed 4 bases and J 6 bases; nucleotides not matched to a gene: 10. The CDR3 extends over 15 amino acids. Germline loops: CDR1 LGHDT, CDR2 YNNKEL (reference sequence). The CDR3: CASSPDAGGPGEQYF. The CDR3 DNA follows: TGTGCCAGCAGCCCAGATGCGGGGGGGCCGGGCGAGCAGTACTTC.

Here the CDR3 reads CASTPGQTNSPLHF. CDR3 DNA: TGTGCCAGCACCCCGGGACAGACTAATTCACCCCTCCACTTT. The chain couples TRBV3-1 (or the pseudogene TRBV3-2) to TRBJ1-6; 7 nucleotides match TRBD1. The CDR3 spans 14 residues. Germline trimming cut 7 bases from V and 6 bases from J; bases unmatched to any gene: 6. Germline V gene data show CDR1 as LGHDT and CDR2 as YNNKEL (reference sequence).

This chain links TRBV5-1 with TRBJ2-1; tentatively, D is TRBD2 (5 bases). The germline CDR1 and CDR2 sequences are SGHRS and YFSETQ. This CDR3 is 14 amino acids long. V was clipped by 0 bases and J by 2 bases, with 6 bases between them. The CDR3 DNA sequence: TGCGCCAGCAGCTTGGCGGGGACCTACAATGAGCAGTTCTTC. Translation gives CASSLAGTYNEQFF. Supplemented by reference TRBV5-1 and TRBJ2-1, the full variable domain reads KAGVTQTPRYLIKTRGQQVTLSCSPISGHRSVSWYQQTPGQGLQFLFEYFSETQRNKGNFPGRFSGRQFSNSRSEMNVSTLELGDSALYLCASSLAGTYNEQFFGPGTRLTVL.

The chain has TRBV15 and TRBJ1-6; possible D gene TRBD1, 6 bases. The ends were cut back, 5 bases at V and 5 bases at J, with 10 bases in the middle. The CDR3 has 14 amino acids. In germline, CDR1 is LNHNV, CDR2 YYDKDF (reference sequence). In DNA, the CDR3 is TGTGCCACCAGCGTGGGGGCCCATAATTCACCCCTCCACTTT. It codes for CATSVGAHNSPLHF.

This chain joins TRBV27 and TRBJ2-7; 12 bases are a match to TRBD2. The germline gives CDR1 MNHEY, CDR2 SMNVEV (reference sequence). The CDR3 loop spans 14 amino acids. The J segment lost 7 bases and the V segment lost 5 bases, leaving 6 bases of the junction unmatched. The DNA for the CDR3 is TGTGCCAGCAGTCTGACTAGCGGGGGCAGGGAGCAGTACTTC. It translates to CASSLTSGGREQYF.

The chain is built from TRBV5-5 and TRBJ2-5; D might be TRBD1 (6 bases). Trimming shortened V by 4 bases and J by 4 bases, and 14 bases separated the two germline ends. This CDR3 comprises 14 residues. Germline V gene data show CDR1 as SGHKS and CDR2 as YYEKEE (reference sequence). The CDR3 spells CASSTQGITETQYF. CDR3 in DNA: TGTGCCAGCAGCACACAGGGTATCACAGAGACCCAGTACTTC.

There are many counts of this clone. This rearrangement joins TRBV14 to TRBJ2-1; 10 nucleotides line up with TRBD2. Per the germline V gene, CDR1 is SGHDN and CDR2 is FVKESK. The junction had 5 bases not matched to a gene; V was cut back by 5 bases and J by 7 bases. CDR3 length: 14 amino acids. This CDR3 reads CASSELAGLNEQFF. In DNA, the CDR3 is TGTGCCAGCAGCGAACTAGCGGGACTGAATGAGCAGTTCTTC.

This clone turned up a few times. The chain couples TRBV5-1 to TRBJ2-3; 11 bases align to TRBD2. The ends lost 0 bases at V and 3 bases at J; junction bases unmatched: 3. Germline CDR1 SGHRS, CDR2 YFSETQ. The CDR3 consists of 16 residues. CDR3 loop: CASSLAGTSGTDTQYF. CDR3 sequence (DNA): TGCGCCAGCAGCTTGGCCGGGACTAGCGGTACAGATACGCAGTATTTT.

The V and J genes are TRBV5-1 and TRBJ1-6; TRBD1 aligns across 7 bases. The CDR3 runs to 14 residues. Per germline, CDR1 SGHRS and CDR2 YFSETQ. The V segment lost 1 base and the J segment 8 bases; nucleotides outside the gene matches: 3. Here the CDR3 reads CASSLSDRDSPLHF. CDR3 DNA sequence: TGCGCCAGCAGCTTGAGTGACAGGGATTCACCCCTCCACTTT.

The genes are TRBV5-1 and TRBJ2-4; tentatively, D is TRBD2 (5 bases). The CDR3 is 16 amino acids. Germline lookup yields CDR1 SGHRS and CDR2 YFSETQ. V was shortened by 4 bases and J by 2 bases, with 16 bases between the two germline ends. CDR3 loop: CASSPTMIGTKNIQYF. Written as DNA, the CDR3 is TGCGCCAGCAGCCCCACTATGATCGGGACCAAAAACATTCAGTACTTC.

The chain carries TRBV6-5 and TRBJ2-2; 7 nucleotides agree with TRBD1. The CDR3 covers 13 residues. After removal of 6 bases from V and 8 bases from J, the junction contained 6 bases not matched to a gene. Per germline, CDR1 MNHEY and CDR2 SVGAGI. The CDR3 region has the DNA TGTGCCAGCAGAGTAACAGGGGAGGGGGAGCTGTTTTTT. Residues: CASRVTGEGELFF.

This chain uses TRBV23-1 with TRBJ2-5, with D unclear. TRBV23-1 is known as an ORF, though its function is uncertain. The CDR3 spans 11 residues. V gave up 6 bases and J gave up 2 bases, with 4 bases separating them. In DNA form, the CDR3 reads TGCGCCAGCAGGTCACAAGAGACCCAGTACTTC. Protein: CASRSQETQYF.

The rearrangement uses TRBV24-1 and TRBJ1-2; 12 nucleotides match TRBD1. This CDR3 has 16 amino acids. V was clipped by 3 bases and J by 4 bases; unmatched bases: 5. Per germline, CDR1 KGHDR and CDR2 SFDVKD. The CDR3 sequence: CATSDPGTGGLYGYTF. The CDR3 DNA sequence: TGTGCCACCAGTGATCCCGGGACAGGGGGCCTCTATGGCTACACCTTC.